This paragraph reports one T cell receptor (beta chain). The data were obtained in a study of cytomegalovirus exposure and HLA in healthy donors. Healthy donors of bone marrow made up the group. The PCR ran on 60 Vbeta and 13 Jbeta primers. Per the original methods: There were about 88 million unique TCR beta chains by a later count, and 10 million to 12 million of them were shared. Sequencing was performed with immunoSEQ multiplex PCR; in TCRdb, only in-frame clones are kept and a portion is missing. V and J calls and clone size follow that table, whereas D and trimming were derived from the DNA. The data show about 130,000 clones, approximately 79% seen once. This CDR3 has 15 amino acids. Trimming removed 5 bases from V and 2 bases from J, with 16 bases in between. Germline values: CDR1 MNHEY, CDR2 SVGAGI.

The sequenced sample was PBMCs. This chain connects TRBV6-5 to TRBJ2-7; possibly TRBD1 for D (5 bases). The TCR sequence derives from a man aged 40-55 years in good health and CMV-seropositive. This chain's CDR3 is CASSLFRQITYEQYF. The CDR3 DNA reads as TGTGCCAGCAGTCTTTTTCGACAGATTACCTACGAGCAGTACTTC.